This T cell receptor beta chain was recovered during a study of OX40 agonist ivuxolimab in advanced cancers. Study-level background: Ivuxolimab, which targeted the costimulatory receptor OX40 (CD134), was an agonistic, fully human IgG2 monoclonal antibody. Intravenous ivuxolimab was administered to patients every 2 weeks at six dose levels: 0.01, 0.1, 0.3, 1.5, 3 and 10 mg/kg. Of the approximately 50 dose-escalation patients, hepatocellular carcinoma was present in about 20, melanoma in roughly 15, renal cell carcinoma in 9 and head and neck cancer in 9. In the dose-escalation cohort, 65% to 90% of patients were male, and the mean age was approximately 60 years, with a range of about 23 to 85. Prior anti-PD-1, anti-PD-L1 or anti-CTLA-4 therapy was permitted, and approximately 39% of dose-escalation patients had received checkpoint inhibitors. Three dose-escalation patients achieved partial responses, one with hepatocellular carcinoma and two with cutaneous melanoma. Peripheral TCRbeta sequencing aimed to test whether ivuxolimab altered TCR sequence diversity and caused clonal T-cell expansion. The monotherapy dose-escalation portion (N ≈ 55 patients) of the phase I ivuxolimab trial is reported in the paper. Results the study describes overall, beyond this receptor: Low levels of normalized T-cell clonal expansion were also seen in some patients who did not respond. At doses of 0.1 to 3.0 mg/kg, clonal expansion of both CD4+ and CD8+ T cells in blood was seen between baseline and week 6. In the 0.1-3.0 mg/kg groups, partial responders were among the patients with the lowest normalized peripheral clonal expansion, particularly in CD8+ T cells. Antigen specificity was not determined for the clonally expanded peripheral T cells. After ivuxolimab, expanded clones were on average more numerous among CD8+ T cells than among CD4+ T cells.

Patients with a history of autoimmune disease or receiving systemic immunosuppression were excluded from the trial. Peripheral blood for TCR sequencing was drawn from every dose cohort at baseline, at cycle 4 day 1 and at cycle 7 day 1. Samples came from an open-label, multicenter, first-in-human phase I dose-escalation trial of ivuxolimab. Adults with locally advanced or metastatic head and neck squamous cell, hepatocellular, melanoma or renal cell carcinoma were enrolled in the trial. CD4+ and CD8+ T cells were sorted separately from peripheral blood before TCR sequencing. The germline V end is reduced by 2 bases and the J end by 8 bases; junction bases left unmatched: 6. The CDR3 has 15 amino acids, counting the end cysteine and phenylalanine. Here the CDR3 DNA is all that survives: 45 bases in frame from base 1. Reading the germline V gene gives CDR1 MGHRA and CDR2 YSYEKL. Genomic DNA was extracted from sorted cells for sequencing of the TCRbeta CDR3 region. The immunoSEQ Assay was used to sequence the TCRbeta CDR3 regions. The clones in this table, taken by TCRdb from immuneACCESS, are in-frame only. Not every clone is retained; where verified, under half of the shortfall comes from an unresolved V gene, and the cause of the rest is unknown. The sample yields 57,000 or so clones; about 88% were counted once. 0.95% to 1.5% of the sample comes from the top ten.

On this clone itself: Its antigen is still unknown. The sample holds no much larger clone one base away, and base qualities are not on file.

Sequenced material: CD4+ or CD8+ T cells sorted from blood, taken in a trial of the OX40 agonist ivuxolimab. The rearrangement combines TRBV4-1 with TRBJ1-4, and 9 junctional nucleotides match TRBD1. The TCR sequence derives from an adult with an advanced solid tumor such as melanoma, head and neck, liver or kidney cancer. The DNA sequence is given as TGCGCCAGCAGCCAACACGGGACAGGGAGCGAAAAACTGTTTTTT. It specifies CASSQHGTGSEKLFF.